This T cell receptor (beta chain) comes out of a study of tumor-infiltrating lymphocytes in primary liver carcinoma. Taking about 18-32 mg of unsorted bulk tissue, the authors co-extracted RNA and DNA. Priming with a constant-region primer yielded TCR beta cDNA from 400 to 500 ng total RNA. Researchers made the TCR beta libraries by running three nested multiplex PCR rounds with slightly modified ARM-PCR. It was with TRBV1-TRBV30 forward primers and a C-beta reverse primer that the first two PCR rounds were run, at around 11 cycles each. One entry per CDR3 protein, called by TCRdb with MiXCR from the multiplex PCR reads. The table shows about 100,000 distinct CDR3 sequences, with about 70% occurring only once. As concerns this clonotype: Its antigen is as yet unknown. This likely comes from a read error, as the CDR3 has no conserved phenylalanine or tryptophan at its end.

Study-wide points: When set against blood, tumors had a significantly higher top-250-clone fraction (p = 0.039).

Germline CDR1 is SGHNT and CDR2 is YENEEA. The CDR3 totals 14 residues. The chain employs TRBV11-3 and TRBJ2-1, with TRBD2 identical over 7 bases. This TCR derives from a woman aged 60-75 years with primary liver carcinoma and hepatitis B virus infection. The sequenced sample consisted of liver tumor tissue from sampling region 2. The subset: tumor region T2, inferior pole. CDR3 DNA: TGTGTCAACAGCTTAGGCGGGAGCACTAATGAGCAGTTCTTA. It yields the protein CVNSLGGSTNEQFL.